Reported below is one T cell receptor (beta chain). 5'RACE primed at constant segments yielded TCR alpha and TCR beta cDNA libraries bearing sample barcodes and UMIs. Each CDR3 protein gets one entry after TCRdb re-called the 5' RACE reads with MiXCR. The repertoire consists of a few hundred thousand distinct CDR3 sequences, with approximately 21% occurring once and the leading ten covering 7% to 9%. CDR3 length: 17 amino acids. The V end lost 6 bases, the J end lost 1 base, and 19 bases lay between the germline ends. The data were obtained in a study of T-cell memory formation after mild COVID-19. The sample comprised PBMCs or a T cell subset sorted from them (not recorded which). V gene TRBV12-3 or TRBV12-4 combines with J gene TRBJ2-4, with D unclear. The source of this sequence is an adult woman who had mild COVID-19 (a few samples of this study predate the infection). Cell type and time point are not known. The CDR3 coding sequence is TGTGCCAGCAGCCTCCGCGGTCAAAAACTTGCCAAAAACATTCAGTACTTC. Translation gives CASSLRGQKLAKNIQYF.